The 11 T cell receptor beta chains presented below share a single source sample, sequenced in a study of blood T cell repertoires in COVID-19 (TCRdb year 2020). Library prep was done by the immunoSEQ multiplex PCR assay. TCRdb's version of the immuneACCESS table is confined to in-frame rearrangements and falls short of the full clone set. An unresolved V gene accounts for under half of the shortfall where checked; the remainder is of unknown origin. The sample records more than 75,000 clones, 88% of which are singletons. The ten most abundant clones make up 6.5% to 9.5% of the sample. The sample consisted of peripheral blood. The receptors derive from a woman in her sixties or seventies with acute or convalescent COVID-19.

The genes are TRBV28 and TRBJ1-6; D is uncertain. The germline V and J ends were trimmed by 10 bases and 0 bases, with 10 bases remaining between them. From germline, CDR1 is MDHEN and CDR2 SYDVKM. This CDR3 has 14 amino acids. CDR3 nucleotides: TGTGCCACCCTCCGGAGCTCCTATAATTCACCCCTCCACTTT. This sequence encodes CATLRSSYNSPLHF.

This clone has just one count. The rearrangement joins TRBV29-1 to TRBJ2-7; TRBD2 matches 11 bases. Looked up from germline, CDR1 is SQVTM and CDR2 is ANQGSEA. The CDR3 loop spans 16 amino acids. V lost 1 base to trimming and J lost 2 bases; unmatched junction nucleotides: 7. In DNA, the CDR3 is TGCAGCGTTGAAGGTCTTAGCGGGAGGGCCCCCTACGAGCAGTACTTC. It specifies CSVEGLSGRAPYEQYF.

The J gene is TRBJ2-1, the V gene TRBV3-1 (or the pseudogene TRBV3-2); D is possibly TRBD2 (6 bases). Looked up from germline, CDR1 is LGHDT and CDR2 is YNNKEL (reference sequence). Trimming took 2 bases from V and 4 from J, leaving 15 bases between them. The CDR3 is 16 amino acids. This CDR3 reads CASSQYPGVKYNEQFF. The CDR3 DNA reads TGTGCCAGCAGCCAATACCCGGGAGTGAAATACAATGAGCAGTTCTTC.

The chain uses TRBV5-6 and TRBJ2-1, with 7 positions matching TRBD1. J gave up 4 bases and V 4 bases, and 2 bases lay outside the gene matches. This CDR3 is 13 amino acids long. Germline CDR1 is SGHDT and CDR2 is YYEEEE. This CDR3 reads CASSTGQYNEQFF. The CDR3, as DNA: TGTGCCAGCAGCACGGGACAGTACAATGAGCAGTTCTTC.

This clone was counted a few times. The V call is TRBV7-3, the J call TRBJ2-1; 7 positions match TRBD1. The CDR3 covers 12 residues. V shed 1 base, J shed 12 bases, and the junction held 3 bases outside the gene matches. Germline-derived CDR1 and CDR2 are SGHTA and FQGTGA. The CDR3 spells CASSLNDRVQFF. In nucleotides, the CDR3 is TGTGCCAGCAGCTTAAACGACAGGGTGCAGTTCTTC.

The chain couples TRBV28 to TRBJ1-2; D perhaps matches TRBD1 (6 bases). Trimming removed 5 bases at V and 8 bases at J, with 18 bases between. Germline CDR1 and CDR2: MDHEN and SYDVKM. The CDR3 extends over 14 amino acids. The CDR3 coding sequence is TGTGCCAGCAGTCTCTCACTCGACAGGAACGGCTACACCTTC. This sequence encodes CASSLSLDRNGYTF.

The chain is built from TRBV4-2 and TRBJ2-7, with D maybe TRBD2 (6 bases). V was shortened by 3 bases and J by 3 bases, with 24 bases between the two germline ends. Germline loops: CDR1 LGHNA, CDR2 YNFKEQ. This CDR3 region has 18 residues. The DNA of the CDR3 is TGTGCCAGCAGCCATTCGGTCCAGTTTGGGACTGGAGACTACGAGCAGTACTTC. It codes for CASSHSVQFGTGDYEQYF.

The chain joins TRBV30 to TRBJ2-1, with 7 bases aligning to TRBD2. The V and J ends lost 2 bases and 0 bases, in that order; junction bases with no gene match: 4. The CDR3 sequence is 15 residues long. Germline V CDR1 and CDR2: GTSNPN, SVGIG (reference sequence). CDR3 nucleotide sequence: TGTGCCTGGAGTAGAGGGACTAACTCCTACAATGAGCAGTTCTTC. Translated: CAWSRGTNSYNEQFF.

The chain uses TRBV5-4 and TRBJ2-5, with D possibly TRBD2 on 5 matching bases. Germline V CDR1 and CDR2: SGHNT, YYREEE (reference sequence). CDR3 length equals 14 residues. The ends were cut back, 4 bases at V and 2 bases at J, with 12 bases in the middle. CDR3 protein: CASSTETGQETQYF. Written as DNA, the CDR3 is TGTGCCAGCAGCACCGAGACGGGACAAGAGACCCAGTACTTC.

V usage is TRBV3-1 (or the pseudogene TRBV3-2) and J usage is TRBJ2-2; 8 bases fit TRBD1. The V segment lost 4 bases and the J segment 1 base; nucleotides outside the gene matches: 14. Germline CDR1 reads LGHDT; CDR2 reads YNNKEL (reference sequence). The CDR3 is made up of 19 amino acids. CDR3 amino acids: CASSPPGRGPSENTGELFF. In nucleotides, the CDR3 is TGTGCCAGCAGCCCCCCTGGCAGGGGGCCCTCAGAGAACACCGGGGAGCTGTTTTTT.

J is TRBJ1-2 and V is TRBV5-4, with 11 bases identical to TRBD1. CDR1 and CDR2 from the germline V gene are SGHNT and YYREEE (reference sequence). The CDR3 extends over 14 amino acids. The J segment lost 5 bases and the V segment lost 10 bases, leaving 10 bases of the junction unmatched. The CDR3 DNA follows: TGTGCCTCAAGCGGACAGGGGGCGCCTTATGGCTACACCTTC. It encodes CASSGQGAPYGYTF.